A selection of T cell receptor beta chains follows, all from one sample in a study of blood T cells in healthy people across ages. TCRdb redid the calling of the 5' RACE reads with MiXCR, one entry per CDR3 protein. The data show some 860,000 distinct CDR3 sequences, more than 50% seen once. Input material: blood. The receptors stem from a man aged 40-50 years in good health. Both conserved end residues are part of each CDR3. A D gene is named only where the DNA matches it firmly. The size of a clone is reported for some rows only, either as once, few or many, or as a class for expanded clones.

NA,TRBD2,17,TRBJ2-3,TRBV15,TGTGCCACCAGCAGCTACCAGGAAGCGGGGGTAATGGATACGCAGTATTTT,CATSSYQEAGVMDTQYF
few,TRBD1,14,TRBJ2-7,TRBV11-2,TGTGCCAGCAGCCCTCGACAGGGGAAGGACGAGCAGTACTTC,CASSPRQGKDEQYF
once,NA,15,TRBJ2-7,TRBV18,TGTGCCAGCTCACCACCTGGGAGCGCCGCGGGGGAGCAGTACTTC,CASSPPGSAAGEQYF
NA,NA,17,TRBJ1-2,TRBV28,TGTGCCAGCAGTACTACATACCGGGACAAAACCGGCTATGGCTACACCTTC,CASSTTYRDKTGYGYTF
NA,TRBD2,17,TRBJ2-3,TRBV5-1,TGCGCCAGCAGCAAAGGACTAGCGGGGGGGCGCACAGATACGCAGTATTTT,CASSKGLAGGRTDTQYF
NA,NA,14,TRBJ2-7,TRBV6-1,TGTGCCAGCTTAGGTGCTAGCTCATTGCACGAGCAGTACTTC,CASLGASSLHEQYF
NA,NA,13,TRBJ1-6,TRBV11-2,TGTGCCAGCAGCCCCGAACTTTATTCACCCCTCCACTTT,CASSPELYSPLHF
NA,NA,14,TRBJ2-7,TRBV4-2,TGTGCCAGCAGCCAAGAAGGCCAGATCGACGAGCAGTACTTC,CASSQEGQIDEQYF
NA,NA,15,TRBJ2-5,TRBV5-1,TGCGCCAGCAGCTGGGCGGCAGGGCGGCAAGAGACCCAGTACTTC,CASSWAAGRQETQYF
NA,NA,12,TRBJ1-2,TRBV5-3,TGTGCCAGAAGCTTCGCGAACTATGGCTACACCTTC,CARSFANYGYTF
NA,NA,12,TRBJ2-3,TRBV9,TGTGCCAGCAGCGTAGATCATGATACGCAGTATTTT,CASSVDHDTQYF
NA,NA,12,TRBJ2-5,TRBV12-3/TRBV12-4,TGTGCCAGCAGTCGGGGACCAGAGACCCAGTACTTC,CASSRGPETQYF
few,TRBD1,13,TRBJ1-2,TRBV29-1,TGCAGCGTAGGGGACAGAAGTCACTATGGCTACACCTTC,CSVGDRSHYGYTF